The 21 T cell receptor beta chains in this list originate from one sample, sequenced in a study of radiation and T cells in renal cell carcinoma. Time point meaning: blood 2 weeks post-SBRT. Treatment indicated: 15 Gy SBRT to primary tumor, nephrectomy 4 weeks later. Assay used: immunoSEQ multiplex PCR; TCRdb lists only in-frame clones, some missing. Of around 60,000 clones listed, roughly 79% were seen once; the top ten hold roughly 6.1%. Sample: blood, taken from a patient whose treatment included radiotherapy and nephrectomy. Receptors were obtained from a man between 60 and 75 years old with renal cell carcinoma.

The gene calls are TRBV18 and TRBJ1-4; the D is unclear. V was trimmed by 3 bases and J by 4 bases, leaving 12 bases between them. The CDR3 extends over 15 amino acids. In germline, CDR1 is KGHSH, CDR2 LQKENI. The CDR3 region has the DNA TGTGCCAGCTCACCGTCATCGGGCCTTAATGAAAAACTGTTTTTT. Translated: CASSPSSGLNEKLFF.

The V gene is TRBV14, the J gene TRBJ1-1; no reliable D call. The germline V and J ends were trimmed by 2 bases and 8 bases, with 9 bases remaining between them. The CDR3 is made up of 12 amino acids. CDR1 and CDR2 (germline): SGHDN, FVKESK. The DNA for the CDR3 is TGTGCCAGCAGCCAACTCAAGACCGAAGCTTTCTTT. Translating gives CASSQLKTEAFF.

The V and J genes are TRBV11-3 and TRBJ2-5; no definite D call. The CDR3 length is 14 residues. Trimming stripped 5 bases from V and 1 base from J, with 11 bases between. Germline CDR1 SGHNT, CDR2 YENEEA. The CDR3 here is CASSPFRSQETQYF. CDR3 DNA sequence: TGTGCCAGCAGCCCCTTCCGAAGCCAAGAGACCCAGTACTTC.

The V and J genes are TRBV20-1 and TRBJ2-7; no definite D call. V was cut by 3 bases and J by 10 bases, with 13 bases left in between. Germline-derived CDR1 and CDR2 are DFQATT and SNEGSKA (reference sequence). The CDR3 totals 11 residues. Written as DNA, the CDR3 is TGCAGTGCTAGCCCAGGTCCCCTACAGTACTTC. Amino acid sequence: CSASPGPLQYF.

The CDR3 DNA sequence: TGTGCCAGCAGCTTAGGGGCTACTAGCGGAGGGTACAATGAGCAGTTCTTC. Translated: CASSLGATSGGYNEQFF. The chain has TRBV7-2 and TRBJ2-1, with TRBD2 matching 8 bases. CDR1 and CDR2 (germline): SGHTA, FQGNSA. V was clipped by 1 base and J by 4 bases; unmatched bases: 9. The CDR3 length is 17 residues.

The chain has TRBV19 and TRBJ2-4; possible D gene TRBD2, 6 bases. The CDR3 consists of 13 residues. The V gene's germline CDR1 is LNHDA and CDR2 SQIVND (reference sequence). The V gene lost 2 bases and the J gene lost 8 bases, with 10 bases spanning the gap. The CDR3 is CASSIMREDIQYF. For the CDR3, the DNA is TGTGCCAGTAGTATAATGAGGGAGGACATTCAGTACTTC.

This clone was observed a handful of times. The rearrangement links TRBV15 to TRBJ1-1; D ambiguous. V lost 0 bases to trimming and J lost 1 base, with 9 bases between them. Germline CDR1 is LNHNV and CDR2 is YYDKDF (reference sequence). CDR3 length: 15 residues. CDR3 nucleotides: TGTGCCACCAGCAGAGATAAGAGGACGAACACTGAAGCTTTCTTT. Translating gives CATSRDKRTNTEAFF.

V usage is TRBV29-1 and J usage is TRBJ1-1, with a weak D call TRBD1 (5 bases). The V end lost 7 bases, the J end lost 4 bases, and 13 bases lay between the germline ends. The length of the CDR3 is 12 residues. Germline V gene data show CDR1 as SQVTM and CDR2 as ANQGSEA. The CDR3 loop reads CSARWGGTEAFF. Here the CDR3 DNA reads TGCAGCGCCCGATGGGGGGGCACTGAAGCTTTCTTT.

The V gene is TRBV28, the J gene TRBJ1-1; possibly TRBD1 for D (5 bases). CDR1 and CDR2 from the germline V gene are MDHEN and SYDVKM. This CDR3 has 15 residues. V gave up 2 bases and J gave up 1 base, with 11 bases separating them. As DNA, the CDR3 is TGTGCCAGCAGTTTACTTAGGGGTACGAACACTGAAGCTTTCTTT. Protein: CASSLLRGTNTEAFF.

This chain links TRBV7-9 with TRBJ1-2; D remains ambiguous. V was shortened by 5 bases and J by 5 bases, with 18 bases between the two germline ends. CDR3 length equals 15 residues. Looked up from germline, CDR1 is SEHNR and CDR2 is FQNEAQ (reference sequence). The DNA of the CDR3 is TGTGCCAGCAGCACATCTTCCTTGGGAGGTTATGGCTACACCTTC. Its protein is CASSTSSLGGYGYTF.

The chain has TRBV2 and TRBJ1-4; D perhaps matches TRBD1 (6 bases). Germline lookup yields CDR1 SNHLY and CDR2 FYNNEI. This CDR3 has 13 amino acids. Trimming took off 4 bases at V and 5 bases at J, with 8 bases between the two ends. CDR3 nucleotide sequence: TGTGCCAGCAGTGCTCAGGGGAATGAAAAACTGTTTTTT. Amino acids: CASSAQGNEKLFF.

The rearrangement joins TRBV27 to TRBJ1-3; no clear D gene. The ends were cut back, 3 bases at V and 0 bases at J, with 6 bases in the middle. Germline CDR1 is MNHEY and CDR2 is SMNVEV (reference sequence). The CDR3 extends over 14 amino acids. As DNA, the CDR3 is TGTGCCAGCAGTTTTGGCAGCTCTGGAAACACCATATATTTT. This sequence encodes CASSFGSSGNTIYF.

This chain uses TRBV5-4 with TRBJ1-2, with a tentative D call TRBD1 (6 bases). Germline assignment: CDR1 SGHNT and CDR2 YYREEE (reference sequence). The V end was cut by 1 base, the J end by 2 bases, with 18 bases between. CDR3 length: 17 amino acids. In nucleotides, the CDR3 is TGTGCCAGCAGCTTGTTATCCCTGTCAGGGGCGAACTATGGCTACACCTTC. Residues: CASSLLSLSGANYGYTF.

DNA for the CDR3: TGTGCCAGCAGCCGCACTGGGTTGGCTTTCTTT. This gives the protein CASSRTGLAFF. The chain combines TRBV11-1 with TRBJ1-1; D ambiguous. The CDR3 runs 11 residues. The germline gives CDR1 SGHAT, CDR2 FQDESV (reference sequence). The germline V and J ends were trimmed by 5 bases and 11 bases, with 12 bases remaining between them.

The chain employs TRBV5-4 and TRBJ1-2; D is perhaps TRBD1 (6 bases). Germline CDR1 is SGHNT and CDR2 is YYREEE (reference sequence). The CDR3 consists of 18 residues. V was cut by 4 bases and J by 1 base, with 23 bases left in between. The CDR3 loop reads CASSLATGSRKVNYGYTF. The DNA for the CDR3 is TGTGCCAGCAGCCTCGCAACAGGGTCGCGAAAGGTTAACTATGGCTACACCTTC. The full variable domain, with the rest looked up from reference TRBV5-4 and TRBJ1-2, is ETGVTQSPTHLIKTRGQQVTLRCSSQSGHNTVSWYQQALGQGPQFIFQYYREEENGRGNFPPRFSGLQFPNYSSELNVNALELDDSALYLCASSLATGSRKVNYGYTFGSGTRLTVV.

This chain uses TRBV5-1 with TRBJ2-5; tentative D call: TRBD1 (5 bases). This CDR3 spans 14 amino acids. V was pared by 2 bases and J by 5 bases, with 13 bases between. The germline V gene encodes CDR1 SGHRS and CDR2 YFSETQ. CDR3 nucleotide sequence: TGCGCCAGCAGCTTTTTAAAAGGGGATGAGACCCAGTACTTC. Translating gives CASSFLKGDETQYF.

The chain links TRBV10-3 to TRBJ2-7; D gene uncertain. In germline, CDR1 is ENHRY, CDR2 SYGVKD. Trimming shortened V by 6 bases and J by 5 bases, and 14 bases separated the two germline ends. This CDR3 has 13 residues. CDR3 nucleotide sequence: TGTGCCATCAGCCCCGGACCTAGGGACGAGCAGTACGTC. Its translation: CAISPGPRDEQYV.

The count of this clone is one. This sequence joins TRBV30 and TRBJ2-7, with D perhaps TRBD1 (5 bases). The CDR3 has 13 residues. The germline V and J ends were trimmed by 4 bases and 9 bases, with 19 bases remaining between them. Germline V gives CDR1 GTSNPN, CDR2 SVGIG (reference sequence). CDR3 sequence reads: CAWNPTWGQPQYF. The CDR3 DNA follows: TGTGCCTGGAACCCAACTTGGGGCCAGCCGCAGTACTTC.

This clone was picked up one time. The V gene is TRBV30, the J gene TRBJ1-1; no definite D call. Trimming pared 2 bases from V and 0 bases from J, leaving 10 bases between. CDR3 length: 14 residues. CDR1 GTSNPN and CDR2 SVGIG come from the germline V gene (reference sequence). CDR3 loop: CAWSRTDMNTEAFF. The CDR3 nucleotides are TGTGCCTGGAGTAGGACGGATATGAACACTGAAGCTTTCTTT.

The chain combines TRBV7-9 with TRBJ1-2; D may be TRBD1 (5 bases). Trimming cost V 6 bases and J 7 bases, with 18 bases left between them. The CDR3 extends over 14 amino acids. Germline V gene lookup returns CDR1 SEHNR and CDR2 FQNEAQ (reference sequence). In DNA, the CDR3 is TGTGCCAGCAGACAAGATGGGGGATTGGCTGGCTACACCTTC. Its protein is CASRQDGGLAGYTF. Together with reference TRBV7-9 and TRBJ1-2, the CDR3 gives the full variable domain: DTGVSQNPRHKITKRGQNVTFRCDPISEHNRLYWYRQTLGQGPEFLTYFQNEAQLEKSRLLSDRFSAERPKGSFSTLEIQRTEQGDSAMYLCASRQDGGLAGYTFGSGTRLTVV.

The J gene is TRBJ1-5, the V gene TRBV5-1; no clear D gene. V lost 2 bases, J lost 0 bases, and 15 bases lay in between. The germline CDR1 and CDR2 sequences are SGHRS and YFSETQ. The CDR3 has 17 residues. This CDR3 reads CASSFMPLGNSNQPQHF. The CDR3 nucleotides are TGCGCCAGCAGCTTTATGCCCCTAGGGAATAGCAATCAGCCCCAGCATTTT.